A selection of T cell receptor beta chains follows, all from one sample in a study of PD-L1 blockade in urothelial cancer. Some clones are missing from TCRdb's copy, which holds only in-frame ones; the method was immunoSEQ multiplex PCR. The repertoire holds roughly 87,000 clones, about nine tenths seen once, with roughly 6.1% in the top ten. Sequences were derived from PBMCs, sampled around atezolizumab (anti-PD-L1) treatment. The receptors shown here come from a woman aged 70-85 years with urothelial cancer. The CDR3 runs from the conserved cysteine through the conserved F or W. A D gene is named only where the DNA matches it firmly. A row's size may be missing; if present it is once, few, many or a size class.

v_call: TRBV6-4
clone_size: .
j_call: TRBJ1-4
d_call: .
cdr3_aa: CASSEVAGIGKLFF
cdr3_nt: TGTGCCAGCAGTGAGGTTGCAGGGATCGGAAAACTGTTTTTT

v_call: TRBV14
clone_size: .
j_call: TRBJ1-2
d_call: TRBD1
cdr3_aa: CASSRTGGASANYGYTF
cdr3_nt: TGTGCCAGCAGCCGGACAGGGGGCGCCTCGGCTAACTATGGCTACACCTTC

v_call: TRBV7-9
clone_size: .
j_call: TRBJ1-2
d_call: .
cdr3_aa: CASSYSGHANYGYTF
cdr3_nt: TGTGCCAGCAGCTACTCCGGACACGCGAACTATGGCTACACCTTC

v_call: TRBV2
clone_size: .
j_call: TRBJ2-1
d_call: TRBD1
cdr3_aa: CATQIDGQGYNEQFF
cdr3_nt: TGTGCCACCCAGATAGACGGACAGGGCTACAATGAGCAGTTCTTC

v_call: TRBV4-1
clone_size: .
j_call: TRBJ2-3
d_call: .
cdr3_aa: CASSLTTGPDTQYF
cdr3_nt: TGCGCCAGCAGCCTTACGACAGGCCCAGATACGCAGTATTTT

v_call: TRBV30
clone_size: .
j_call: TRBJ1-5
d_call: .
cdr3_aa: CAWRRARGQPQHF
cdr3_nt: TGTGCCTGGAGAAGGGCGCGGGGTCAGCCCCAGCATTTT

v_call: TRBV6-5
clone_size: .
j_call: TRBJ2-4
d_call: .
cdr3_aa: CASSYQESTKNIQYF
cdr3_nt: TGTGCCAGCAGTTACCAAGAGTCGACCAAAAACATTCAGTACTTC

v_call: TRBV10-3
clone_size: .
j_call: TRBJ2-7
d_call: TRBD2
cdr3_aa: CAITGTGREYEQYF
cdr3_nt: TGTGCCATCACCGGGACTGGGAGGGAGTACGAGCAGTACTTC

v_call: TRBV10-1
clone_size: once
j_call: TRBJ1-1
d_call: TRBD1
cdr3_aa: CASSGTGGTEAFF
cdr3_nt: TGCGCCAGCAGCGGGACAGGGGGAACTGAAGCTTTCTTT

v_call: TRBV4-2
clone_size: .
j_call: TRBJ2-1
d_call: TRBD2
cdr3_aa: CASSQVPGLAGGMGRGYNEQFF
cdr3_nt: TGTGCCAGCAGCCAAGTACCCGGACTAGCGGGAGGGATGGGTCGGGGCTACAATGAGCAGTTCTTC

v_call: TRBV4-3
clone_size: .
j_call: TRBJ1-2
d_call: .
cdr3_aa: CASSQRDINYGYTF
cdr3_nt: TGCGCCAGCAGCCAACGGGACATAAACTATGGCTACACCTTC

v_call: TRBV18
clone_size: .
j_call: TRBJ1-1
d_call: TRBD1
cdr3_aa: CASSPGTGRTEAFF
cdr3_nt: TGTGCCAGCTCACCTGGGACAGGGAGAACTGAAGCTTTCTTT

v_call: TRBV10-3
clone_size: .
j_call: TRBJ2-2
d_call: TRBD2
cdr3_aa: CAISESRSGGGTGELFF
cdr3_nt: TGTGCCATCAGTGAGTCGAGATCGGGAGGCGGCACCGGGGAGCTGTTTTTT

v_call: TRBV6-8
clone_size: once
j_call: TRBJ2-7
d_call: TRBD2
cdr3_aa: CASRRTSGGYYEQYF
cdr3_nt: TGTGCCAGCAGGCGCACTAGCGGGGGTTACTACGAGCAGTACTTC

v_call: TRBV11-3
clone_size: .
j_call: TRBJ2-2
d_call: TRBD2
cdr3_aa: CASSSRASGSNTGELFF
cdr3_nt: TGTGCCAGCAGTTCAAGGGCTAGCGGATCGAACACCGGGGAGCTGTTTTTT

v_call: TRBV5-5
clone_size: .
j_call: TRBJ2-3
d_call: .
cdr3_aa: CASSLGGTDTQYF
cdr3_nt: TGTGCCAGCAGCTTGGGAGGCACAGATACGCAGTATTTT

v_call: TRBV11-2
clone_size: few
j_call: TRBJ2-5
d_call: .
cdr3_aa: CASSLDLAGLQETQYF
cdr3_nt: TGTGCCAGCAGCTTAGATCTGGCAGGGCTCCAAGAGACCCAGTACTTC

v_call: TRBV27
clone_size: .
j_call: TRBJ2-7
d_call: TRBD2
cdr3_aa: CASSIAGGPYEQYF
cdr3_nt: TGTGCCAGCAGTATAGCGGGAGGGCCCTACGAGCAGTACTTC

v_call: TRBV5-1
clone_size: .
j_call: TRBJ2-5
d_call: TRBD1
cdr3_aa: CASSLDGTGVRETQYF
cdr3_nt: TGCGCCAGCAGCTTGGATGGGACAGGGGTTCGAGAGACCCAGTACTTC

v_call: TRBV15
clone_size: .
j_call: TRBJ2-7
d_call: TRBD1
cdr3_aa: CATSRAGGEQYF
cdr3_nt: TGTGCCACCAGCAGAGCAGGGGGCGAGCAGTACTTC

v_call: TRBV27
clone_size: .
j_call: TRBJ1-2
d_call: TRBD1
cdr3_aa: CASSSHRGLGYGYTF
cdr3_nt: TGTGCCAGCAGTTCACACAGGGGCCTCGGATATGGCTACACCTTC